The entry that follows covers one T cell receptor beta chain sequence. The antigen is unknown. The V gene's germline CDR1 is SGHDT and CDR2 YYEEEE. The CDR3 is made up of 18 amino acids. Trimming took 0 bases from V and 4 from J, leaving 23 bases between them. These data belong to a study of CD8 T cells in ankylosing spondylitis. Study-level results: Clones that were linked to disease were CD8+ and were relatively rare in peripheral blood. Some of these motif variants have turned up before, in reports on reactive arthritis synovial fluid and blood. Significant enrichment of disease-linked clones was reportedly seen in matched ankylosing spondylitis synovial fluid. Seven or eight highly homologous variants made up a TCR beta motif, and this motif appeared characteristic of ankylosing spondylitis blood.

Library preparation for TCR beta used quantitative 5'-RACE with molecular barcodes. TCRdb passed the 5' RACE reads through MiXCR, listing each CDR3 protein once. The sample comprises 350,000 to 450,000 distinct CDR3 sequences, 25% to 30% of which are singletons, and about 0.92% rests with the top ten. Sequencing was done on a sample of blood, either unsorted or a sorted T cell fraction (not recorded which). The source is a male donor with ankylosing spondylitis. The chain links TRBV5-6 to TRBJ2-7, with D possibly being TRBD2 (6 bases). The CDR3 spells CASSLEATLGGVVYEQYF. The CDR3 DNA follows: TGTGCCAGCAGCTTGGAGGCGACTTTAGGCGGGGTAGTTTACGAGCAGTACTTC.